The 11 T cell receptor beta chains below were found in one sample sequenced in a study of breast tumors, draining lymph nodes, adjacent tissues. Axillary draining lymph nodes of breast cancer patients supplied the node samples. In TCRdb, the multiplex PCR reads were re-called with MiXCR into one record per CDR3 protein. This table holds over 150,000 distinct CDR3 sequences, roughly 29% found once. The source material was axillary lymph node tissue. Receptors originate from a female donor with breast cancer. Some clones in this sample may be carry-over from other donors' samples.

This clonotype was seen more than once but under ten times. The chain combines TRBV18 with TRBJ2-2; D remains ambiguous. This CDR3 contains 12 residues. CDR1 and CDR2 (germline): KGHSH, LQKENI. V was trimmed by 1 base and J by 7 bases, leaving 4 bases between them. CDR3: CASSPRDGELFF. In DNA form, the CDR3 reads TGTGCCAGCTCACCACGGGACGGGGAGCTGTTTTTT.

The CDR3 coding sequence is TGTGCCAGCAGTGCTAGAGATCTTCTTCGGGGTAGCGGGAGTGGAACCTACGAGCAGTACTTC. Protein sequence: CASSARDLLRGSGSGTYEQYF. The rearrangement uses TRBV2 and TRBJ2-7, with 9 bases matching TRBD2. This CDR3 spans 21 amino acids. The germline V gene has CDR1 SNHLY and CDR2 FYNNEI. V shed 4 bases, J shed 2 bases, and the junction held 24 bases outside the gene matches.

A remark on this clonotype: The junction shows a germline mismatch at one end, possibly a read error. The rearrangement links TRBV29-1 to TRBJ1-5, with D hard to call. Germline CDR1 is SQVTM and CDR2 is ANQGSEA. CDR3 length equals 13 residues. CDR3: CSVSVGYNEPQHF. The CDR3 nucleotides read TGCAGCGTCTCAGTGGGGTACAATGAGCCCCAGCATTTT.

As regards this clonotype: A read error may produce the germline difference seen at one junction end. The chain joins TRBV20-1 to TRBJ1-5; D is ambiguous. Germline V lookup: CDR1 DFQATT, CDR2 SNEGSKA (reference sequence). CDR3 length: 14 amino acids. The CDR3 spells CSAGAGNSNPPQHF. DNA of the CDR3: TGCAGTGCTGGAGCAGGTAATAGCAATCCGCCCCAGCATTTT.

This clonotype was observed many times. The chain combines TRBV12-3 or TRBV12-4 with TRBJ2-5, with D perhaps TRBD1 (5 bases). V lost 2 bases, J lost 4 bases, and 8 bases lay in between. The CDR3 sequence is 13 residues long. CDR3 coding DNA: TGTGCCAGCAGTTTACACGACAGAGAGACCCAGTACTTC. This encodes CASSLHDRETQYF.

The chain uses TRBV20-1 and TRBJ2-5; 10 bases map to TRBD1. With 8 bases clipped from V and 1 base from J, the junction kept 4 bases outside the gene matches. This CDR3 region has 13 residues. Germline assignment: CDR1 DFQATT and CDR2 SNEGSKA (reference sequence). In DNA form, the CDR3 reads TGCAGTATGGACAGGGGGGTCCAAGAGACCCAGTACTTC. It is translated as CSMDRGVQETQYF.

On this clonotype itself: A much larger clone differs from this one at a single base, so this may be a read error. This chain connects TRBV6-1 to TRBJ1-3; D is unclear. This CDR3 is 13 amino acids long. In germline, CDR1 is MNHNS, CDR2 SASEGT. The CDR3 here is CASRQGGGNAIYF. The CDR3 DNA is TGTGCCAGCAGACAAGGTGGTGGAAACGCCATATATTTT.

In this sample, this clonotype turned up many times. This chain connects TRBV29-1 to TRBJ2-6, with D perhaps matching TRBD1 (6 bases). Trimming removed 6 bases at V and 0 bases at J, with 15 bases between. Germline V gene lookup returns CDR1 SQVTM and CDR2 ANQGSEA. CDR3 size: 16 residues. The DNA of the CDR3 is TGCAGCGTCCTGGGGGCAGGGGCCTCTGGGGCCAACGTCCTGACTTTC. Its protein product is CSVLGAGASGANVLTF.

This clonotype occurred once. A read error may be the cause here, since a much bigger clone is one base away. The chain recombines TRBV12-5 with TRBJ2-3; the D gene is possibly TRBD2 (6 bases). This CDR3 spans 13 amino acids. From germline, CDR1 is LGHNT and CDR2 FRNRAP. CDR3 amino acids: CARGFGRLDTQYF. DNA of the CDR3: TGTGCTAGAGGTTTTGGGCGACTAGACACGCAGTATTTT. Filled out from reference TRBV12-5 and TRBJ2-3, the complete variable domain reads DARVTQTPRHKVTEMGQEVTMRCQPILGHNTVFWYRQTMMQGLELLAYFRNRAPLDDSGMPKDRFSAEMPDATLATLKIQPSEPRDSAVYFCARGFGRLDTQYFGPGTRLTVL.

This clonotype showed up many times. This chain joins TRBV20-1 and TRBJ2-2; 10 nucleotides agree with TRBD2. J was trimmed by 1 base and V by 4 bases; bases with no gene match: 0. CDR3 length: 14 amino acids. Germline loops: CDR1 DFQATT, CDR2 SNEGSKA (reference sequence). CDR3 nucleotide sequence: TGCAGTGCTACTAGCGGGGGGAACACCGGGGAGCTGTTTTTT. It is translated as CSATSGGNTGELFF.

There are many counts of this clonotype. The V and J genes are TRBV20-1 and TRBJ1-5; no definite D call. V was pared by 5 bases and J by 2 bases, with 13 bases between. CDR3 length: 14 residues. CDR1 and CDR2 from the germline V gene are DFQATT and SNEGSKA (reference sequence). CDR3 in amino acids: CSAYPGFGNQPQHF. Written as DNA, the CDR3 is TGCAGTGCTTATCCGGGGTTCGGCAATCAGCCCCAGCATTTT.